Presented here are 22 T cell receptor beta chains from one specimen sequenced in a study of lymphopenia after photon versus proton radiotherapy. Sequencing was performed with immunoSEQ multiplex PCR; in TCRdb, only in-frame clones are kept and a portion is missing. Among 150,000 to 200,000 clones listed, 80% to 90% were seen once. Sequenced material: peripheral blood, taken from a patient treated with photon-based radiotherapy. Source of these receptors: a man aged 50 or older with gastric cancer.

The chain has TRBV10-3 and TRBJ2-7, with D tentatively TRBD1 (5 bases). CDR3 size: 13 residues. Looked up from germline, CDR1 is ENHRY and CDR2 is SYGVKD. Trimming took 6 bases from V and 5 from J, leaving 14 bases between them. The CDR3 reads CAISREGVHEQYF. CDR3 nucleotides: TGTGCCATCAGCCGAGAAGGGGTCCACGAGCAGTACTTC.

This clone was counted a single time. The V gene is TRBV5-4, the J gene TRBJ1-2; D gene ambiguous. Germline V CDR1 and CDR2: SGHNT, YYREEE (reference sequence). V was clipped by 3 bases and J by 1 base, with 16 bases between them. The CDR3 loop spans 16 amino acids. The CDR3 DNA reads TGTGCCAGCAGCTCCCCGGTGGGCAGGAGTAACTATGGCTACACCTTC. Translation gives CASSSPVGRSNYGYTF. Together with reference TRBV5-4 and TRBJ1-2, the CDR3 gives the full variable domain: ETGVTQSPTHLIKTRGQQVTLRCSSQSGHNTVSWYQQALGQGPQFIFQYYREEENGRGNFPPRFSGLQFPNYSSELNVNALELDDSALYLCASSSPVGRSNYGYTFGSGTRLTVV.

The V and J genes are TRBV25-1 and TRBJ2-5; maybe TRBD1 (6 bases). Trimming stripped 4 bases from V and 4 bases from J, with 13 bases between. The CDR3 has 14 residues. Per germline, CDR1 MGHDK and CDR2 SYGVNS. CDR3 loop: CASSASRGSETQYF. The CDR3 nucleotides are TGTGCCAGCAGTGCCTCCAGGGGATCAGAGACCCAGTACTTC. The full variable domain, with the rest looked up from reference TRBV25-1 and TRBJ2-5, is EADIYQTPRYLVIGTGKKITLECSQTMGHDKMYWYQQDPGMELHLIHYSYGVNSTEKGDLSSESTVSRIRTEHFPLTLESARPSHTSQYLCASSASRGSETQYFGPGTRLLVL.

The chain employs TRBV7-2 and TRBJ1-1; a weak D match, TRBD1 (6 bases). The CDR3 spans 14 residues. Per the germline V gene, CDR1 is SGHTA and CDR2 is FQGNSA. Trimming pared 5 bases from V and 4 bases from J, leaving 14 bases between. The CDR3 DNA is TGTGCCAGCAGCCGCGACAGGTACCGCACTGAAGCTTTCTTT. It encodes CASSRDRYRTEAFF.

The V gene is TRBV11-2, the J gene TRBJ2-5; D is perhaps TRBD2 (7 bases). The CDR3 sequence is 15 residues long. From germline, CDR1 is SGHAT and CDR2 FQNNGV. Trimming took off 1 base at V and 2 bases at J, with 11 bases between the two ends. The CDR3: CASSLGGREQETQYF. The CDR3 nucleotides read TGTGCCAGCAGCTTAGGGGGGCGGGAGCAAGAGACCCAGTACTTC.

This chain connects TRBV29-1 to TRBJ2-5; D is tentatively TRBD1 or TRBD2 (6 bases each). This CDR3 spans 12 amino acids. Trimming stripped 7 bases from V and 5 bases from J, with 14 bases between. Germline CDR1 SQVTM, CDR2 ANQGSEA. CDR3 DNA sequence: TGCAGCGGGGGGGCTGGCGATGAGACCCAGTACTTC. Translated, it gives CSGGAGDETQYF.

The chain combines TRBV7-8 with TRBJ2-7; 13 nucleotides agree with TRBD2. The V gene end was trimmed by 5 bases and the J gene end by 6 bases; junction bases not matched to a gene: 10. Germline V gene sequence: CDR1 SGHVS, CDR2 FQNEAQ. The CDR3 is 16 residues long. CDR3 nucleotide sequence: TGTGCCAGCAGCGACCGACTAGCGGGAGGCGCAGCCGAGCAGTACTTC. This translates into CASSDRLAGGAAEQYF.

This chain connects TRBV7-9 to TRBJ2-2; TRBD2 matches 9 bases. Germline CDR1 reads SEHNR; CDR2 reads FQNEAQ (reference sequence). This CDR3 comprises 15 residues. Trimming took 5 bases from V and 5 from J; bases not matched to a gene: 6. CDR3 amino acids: CASSPSGKGTGELFF. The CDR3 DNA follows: TGTGCCAGCAGCCCTAGCGGGAAAGGTACCGGGGAGCTGTTTTTT. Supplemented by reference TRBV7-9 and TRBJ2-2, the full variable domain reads DTGVSQNPRHKITKRGQNVTFRCDPISEHNRLYWYRQTLGQGPEFLTYFQNEAQLEKSRLLSDRFSAERPKGSFSTLEIQRTEQGDSAMYLCASSPSGKGTGELFFGEGSRLTVL.

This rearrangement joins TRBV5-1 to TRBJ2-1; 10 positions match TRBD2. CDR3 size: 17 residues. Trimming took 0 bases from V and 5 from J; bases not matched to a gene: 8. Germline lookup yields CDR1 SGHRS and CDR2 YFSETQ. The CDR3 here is CASSLAHTSGNHNEQFF. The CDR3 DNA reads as TGCGCCAGCAGCTTGGCCCATACTAGCGGGAATCACAATGAGCAGTTCTTC. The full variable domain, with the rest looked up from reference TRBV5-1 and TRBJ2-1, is KAGVTQTPRYLIKTRGQQVTLSCSPISGHRSVSWYQQTPGQGLQFLFEYFSETQRNKGNFPGRFSGRQFSNSRSEMNVSTLELGDSALYLCASSLAHTSGNHNEQFFGPGTRLTVL.

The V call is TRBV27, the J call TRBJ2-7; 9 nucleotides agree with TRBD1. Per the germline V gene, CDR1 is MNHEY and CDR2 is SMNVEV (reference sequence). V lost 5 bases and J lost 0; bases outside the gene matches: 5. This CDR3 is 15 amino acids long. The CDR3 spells CASSPGQGSSYEQYF. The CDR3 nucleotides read TGTGCCAGCAGTCCAGGACAGGGGTCCTCCTACGAGCAGTACTTC.

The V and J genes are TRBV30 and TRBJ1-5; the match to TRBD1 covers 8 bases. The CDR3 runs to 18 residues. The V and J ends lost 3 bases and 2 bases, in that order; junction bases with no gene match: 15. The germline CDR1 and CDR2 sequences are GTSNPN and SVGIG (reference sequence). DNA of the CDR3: TGTGCCTGGAGCGCTGGGGGGCAGGGGGCGCGGGGCAATCAGCCCCAGCATTTT. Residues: CAWSAGGQGARGNQPQHF.

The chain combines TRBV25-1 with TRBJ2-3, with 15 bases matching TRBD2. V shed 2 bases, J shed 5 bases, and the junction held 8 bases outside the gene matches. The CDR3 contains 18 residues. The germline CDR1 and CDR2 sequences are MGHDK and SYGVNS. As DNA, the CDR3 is TGTGCCAGCAGTGAAAAGCCGGGACTAGCGGGAGGTGGAGATACGCAGTATTTT. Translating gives CASSEKPGLAGGGDTQYF.

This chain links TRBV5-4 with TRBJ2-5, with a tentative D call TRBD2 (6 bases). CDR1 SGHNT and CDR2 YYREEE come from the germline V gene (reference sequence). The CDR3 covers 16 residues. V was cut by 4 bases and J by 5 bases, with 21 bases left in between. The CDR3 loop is CASSILGGAGRETQYF. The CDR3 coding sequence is TGTGCCAGCAGCATTCTGGGGGGAGCGGGTAGGGAGACCCAGTACTTC.

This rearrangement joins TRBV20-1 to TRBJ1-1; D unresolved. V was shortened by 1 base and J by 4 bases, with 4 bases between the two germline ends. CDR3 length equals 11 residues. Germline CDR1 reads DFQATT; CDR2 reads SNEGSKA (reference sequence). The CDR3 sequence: CSARGATEAFF. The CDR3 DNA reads TGCAGTGCTAGAGGGGCCACTGAAGCTTTCTTT.

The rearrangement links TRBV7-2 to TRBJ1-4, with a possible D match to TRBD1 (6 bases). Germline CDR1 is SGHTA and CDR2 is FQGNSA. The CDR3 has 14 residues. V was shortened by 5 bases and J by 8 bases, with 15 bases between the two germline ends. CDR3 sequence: CASSRRGLGEKLFF. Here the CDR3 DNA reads TGTGCCAGCAGCCGAAGGGGGTTAGGGGAAAAACTGTTTTTT.

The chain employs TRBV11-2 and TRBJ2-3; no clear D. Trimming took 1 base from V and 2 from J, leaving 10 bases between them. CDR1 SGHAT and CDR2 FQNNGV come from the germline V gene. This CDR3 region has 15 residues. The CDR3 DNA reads TGTGCCAGCAGCTTAGTGGCCCACCACACAGATACGCAGTATTTT. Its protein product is CASSLVAHHTDTQYF. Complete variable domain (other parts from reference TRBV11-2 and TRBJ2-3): EAGVAQSPRYKIIEKRQSVAFWCNPISGHATLYWYQQILGQGPKLLIQFQNNGVVDDSQLPKDRFSAERLKGVDSTLKIQPAKLEDSAVYLCASSLVAHHTDTQYFGPGTRLTVL.

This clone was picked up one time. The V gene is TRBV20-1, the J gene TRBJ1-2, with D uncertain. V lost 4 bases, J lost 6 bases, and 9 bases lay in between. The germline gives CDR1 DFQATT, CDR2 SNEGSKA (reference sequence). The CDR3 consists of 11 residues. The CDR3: CSATKGNGYTF. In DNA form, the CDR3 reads TGCAGTGCTACAAAGGGAAATGGCTACACCTTC.

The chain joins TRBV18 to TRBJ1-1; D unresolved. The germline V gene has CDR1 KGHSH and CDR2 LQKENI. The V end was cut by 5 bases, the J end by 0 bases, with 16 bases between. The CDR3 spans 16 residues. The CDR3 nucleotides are TGTGCCAGCTCAACGAACATCGGACGTATGAACACTGAAGCTTTCTTT. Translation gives CASSTNIGRMNTEAFF. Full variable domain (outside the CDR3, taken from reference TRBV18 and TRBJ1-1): NAGVMQNPRHLVRRRGQEARLRCSPMKGHSHVYWYRQLPEEGLKFMVYLQKENIIDESGMPKERFSAEFPKEGPSILRIQQVVRGDSAAYFCASSTNIGRMNTEAFFGQGTRLTVV.

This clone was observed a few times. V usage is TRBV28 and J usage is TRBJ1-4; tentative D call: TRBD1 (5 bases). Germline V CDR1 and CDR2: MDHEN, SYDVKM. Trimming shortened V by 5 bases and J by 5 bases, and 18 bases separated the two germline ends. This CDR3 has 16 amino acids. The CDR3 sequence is CASSKGGTGENEKLFF. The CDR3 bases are TGTGCCAGCAGTAAAGGAGGGACGGGCGAAAATGAAAAACTGTTTTTT. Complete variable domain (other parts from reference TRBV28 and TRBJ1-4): DVKVTQSSRYLVKRTGEKVFLECVQDMDHENMFWYRQDPGLGLRLIYFSYDVKMKEKGDIPEGYSVSREKKERFSLILESASTNQTSMYLCASSKGGTGENEKLFFGSGTQLSVL.

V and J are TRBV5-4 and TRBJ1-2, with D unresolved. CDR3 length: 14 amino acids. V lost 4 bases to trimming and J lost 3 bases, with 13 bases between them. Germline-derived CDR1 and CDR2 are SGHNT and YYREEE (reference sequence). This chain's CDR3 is CASSPGSRDYGYTF. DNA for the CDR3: TGTGCCAGCAGCCCCGGGTCCCGAGACTATGGCTACACCTTC.

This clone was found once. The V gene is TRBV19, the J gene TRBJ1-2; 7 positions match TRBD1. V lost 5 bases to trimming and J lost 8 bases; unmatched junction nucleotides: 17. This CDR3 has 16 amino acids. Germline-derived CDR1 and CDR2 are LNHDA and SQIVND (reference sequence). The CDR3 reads CASSPIRQGGSVGYTF. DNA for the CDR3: TGTGCCAGTAGTCCCATACGACAGGGCGGGAGTGTCGGCTACACCTTC.

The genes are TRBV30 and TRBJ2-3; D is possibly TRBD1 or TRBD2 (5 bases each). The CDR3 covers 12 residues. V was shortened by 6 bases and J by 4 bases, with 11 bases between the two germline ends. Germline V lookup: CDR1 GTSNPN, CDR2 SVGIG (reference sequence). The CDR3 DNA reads TGTGCCTGCTCCAGGGACGCAGATACGCAGTATTTT. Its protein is CACSRDADTQYF.